This T cell receptor beta chain was recovered during a study of blood T cell repertoires in COVID-19. Study context: The United States, Italy and Spain provided the acute and convalescent COVID-19 samples. Sample material is recorded as cDNA or gDNA derived from T cells, B-cell-depleted T cells, or PBMCs.

Data came from immunoSEQ multiplex PCR; TCRdb stores just in-frame clones and leaves some out. The data show roughly 440,000 clones, 70% to 90% seen once. V was cut by 2 bases and J by 4 bases, with 5 bases left in between. The CDR3 sequence is 11 residues long. Germline V gives CDR1 DFQATT, CDR2 SNEGSKA (reference sequence). Followed longitudinally, the Seattle patients had been enrolled during active infection. This TCR was sampled from a woman aged 50 to 65 with COVID-19, enrolled during active disease. The source material was peripheral blood. The gene calls are TRBV20-1 and TRBJ2-5; D gene uncertain. The CDR3 here is CSARRGETQYF. CDR3 sequence (DNA): TGCAGTGCTAGACGCGGAGAGACCCAGTACTTC.